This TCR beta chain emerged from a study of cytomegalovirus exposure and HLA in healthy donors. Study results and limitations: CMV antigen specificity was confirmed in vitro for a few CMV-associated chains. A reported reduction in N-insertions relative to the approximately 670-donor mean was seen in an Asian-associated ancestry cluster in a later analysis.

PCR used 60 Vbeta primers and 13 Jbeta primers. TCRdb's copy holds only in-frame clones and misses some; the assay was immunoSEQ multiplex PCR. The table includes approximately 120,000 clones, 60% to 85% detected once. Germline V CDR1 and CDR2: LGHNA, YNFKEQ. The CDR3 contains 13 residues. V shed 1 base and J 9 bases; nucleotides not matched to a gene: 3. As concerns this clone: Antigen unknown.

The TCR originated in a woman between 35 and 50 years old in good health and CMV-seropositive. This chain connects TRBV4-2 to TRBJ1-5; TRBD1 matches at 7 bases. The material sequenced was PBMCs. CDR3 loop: CASSQGQGWPQHF. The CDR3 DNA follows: TGTGCCAGCAGCCAAGGACAGGGATGGCCCCAGCATTTT.